There are a few counts of the clone carrying this TCR beta chain. The antigen is not known. Making use of molecular barcodes, quantitative 5'-RACE generated TCR beta libraries. TCRdb used MiXCR to reprocess the 5' RACE reads, holding one entry per CDR3 protein. The table lists around 430,000 distinct CDR3 sequences, 17% of them singletons. CDR1 MNHNS and CDR2 SASEGT come from the germline V gene. The CDR3 has 15 residues. The germline V and J ends were trimmed by 6 bases and 0 bases, with 11 bases remaining between them. The sample is drawn from a study of CD8 T cells in ankylosing spondylitis. General study points: Ankylosing spondylitis blood appeared to be characterized by a TCR beta motif of under 10 highly homologous variants. Reports say disease-linked clones showed up significantly more in matched ankylosing spondylitis synovial fluid.

The sample comprised blood, either unsorted or a sorted T cell fraction (not recorded which). The chain is built from TRBV6-1 and TRBJ2-2, with a weak D call TRBD2 (6 bases). The receptor comes from a male donor with ankylosing spondylitis. The CDR3 here is CASSRDFTNTGELFF. CDR3 bases: TGTGCCAGCAGCCGGGACTTTACGAACACCGGGGAGCTGTTTTTT.